This T cell receptor (beta chain) originates from a study of T cell clusters in autoimmune cytopenias. Regarding the study as a whole: No cluster-lack signature appeared between secondary cytopenia and chronic lymphocytic leukemia patients, apparently due to lymphoma masking.

Roughly 38,000 genome equivalents of blood DNA were amplified for TRB. TRB was amplified by touch-down multiplex PCR, primer pools A and B combined. For each CDR3 protein, TCRdb gives one entry from its re-call of the multiplex PCR reads, without DNA. The clone table shows approximately 1,500 distinct CDR3 sequences, with the ten largest holding 47%. As for this clonotype: Antigen unknown.

This CDR3 has 16 residues. The germline V gene encodes CDR1 DFQATT and CDR2 SNEGSKA (reference sequence). The clonotype was recovered from a human donor with an autoimmune cytopenia or autoimmune hepatitis (not recorded which). Sample: peripheral blood. The chain is built from TRBV20-1 and TRBJ2-7; TCRdb reports TRBD1, a call that lacks DNA to check it against. The CDR3 region is CSARDLGDRGTYEQYF.